A single sample is the source of the 4 T cell receptor beta chains below, sequenced in a study of tumor-infiltrating lymphocytes in oesophageal squamous cell carcinoma. TCRdb itself ran the PCR reads through MiXCR, one entry per CDR3 protein. The sample contains under 8,000 distinct CDR3 sequences, roughly 14% of which appear only once. Material for sequencing was esophageal tumor tissue. Receptors originate from a male donor with esophageal squamous cell carcinoma.

In this sample, this clonotype turned up many times. The chain is built from TRBV24-1 and TRBJ2-3; D unresolved. The CDR3 is 12 amino acids. The V end was cut by 5 bases, the J end by 2 bases, with 4 bases between. CDR1 is KGHDR, CDR2 SFDVKD, per germline. The CDR3 bases are TGTGCCACCAGTGGGGACACAGATACGCAGTATTTT. This codes for CATSGDTDTQYF.

Ten or more counts support this clonotype. This may come from a read error, since a much larger clone is one base off. The rearrangement links TRBV6-1 to TRBJ2-1; 7 bases align to TRBD2. The end of the DNA aligns better with TRBJ2-7, so the J call may be wrong. Germline CDR1 MNHNS, CDR2 SASEGT. The CDR3 has 16 amino acids. The CDR3 region has the DNA TGTGCCAGCAGATACCGGGGGAGCGGGACCTTCAATGAGCAGTACTTC. Protein product: CASRYRGSGTFNEQYF.

This clonotype was seen ten or more times. The CDR3 reads CASSLSTGGNQPQHF. CDR3 DNA: TGTGCCAGCAGTTTGTCGACAGGGGGCAATCAGCCCCAGCATTTT. The chain employs TRBV27 and TRBJ1-5; 8 bases line up with TRBD1. The trim removed 3 bases at V and 2 bases at J, leaving 3 bases unmatched. The CDR3 extends over 15 amino acids. Germline CDR1 reads MNHEY; CDR2 reads SMNVEV (reference sequence).

This clonotype turned up a few times. The V and J genes are TRBV5-4 and TRBJ2-3; the D is unclear. This CDR3 contains 14 residues. Germline-derived CDR1 and CDR2 are SGHNT and YYREEE (reference sequence). The V gene lost 5 bases and the J gene lost 4 bases, with 14 bases spanning the gap. CDR3: CASRTGSAPDTQYF. The CDR3 DNA is TGTGCCAGCAGAACGGGCTCGGCCCCAGATACGCAGTATTTT.